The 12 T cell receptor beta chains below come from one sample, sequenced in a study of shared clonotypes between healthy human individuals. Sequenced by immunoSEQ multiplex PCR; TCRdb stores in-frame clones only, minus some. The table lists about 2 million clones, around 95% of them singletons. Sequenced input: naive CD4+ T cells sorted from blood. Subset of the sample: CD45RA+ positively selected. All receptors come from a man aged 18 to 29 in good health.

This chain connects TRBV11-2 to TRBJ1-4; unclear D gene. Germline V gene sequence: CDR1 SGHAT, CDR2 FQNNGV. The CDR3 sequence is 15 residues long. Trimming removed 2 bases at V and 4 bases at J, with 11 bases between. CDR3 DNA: TGTGCCAGCAGCTTATCCCGGGGAATTAATGAAAAACTGTTTTTT. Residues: CASSLSRGINEKLFF.

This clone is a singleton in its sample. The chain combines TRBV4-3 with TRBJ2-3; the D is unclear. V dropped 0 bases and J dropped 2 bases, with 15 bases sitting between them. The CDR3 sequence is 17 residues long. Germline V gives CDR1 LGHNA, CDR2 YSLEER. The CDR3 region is CASSQEVSGSFTDTQYF. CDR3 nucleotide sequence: TGCGCCAGCAGCCAAGAGGTCTCGGGCAGTTTCACAGATACGCAGTATTTT.

The CDR3 loop reads CASSAQDSDGYTF. The CDR3, as DNA: TGTGCCAGCAGTGCTCAAGACAGTGATGGCTACACCTTC. The J gene is TRBJ1-2, the V gene TRBV6-1, with TRBD1 as a possible D gene (5 bases). Germline V gene data show CDR1 as MNHNS and CDR2 as SASEGT. This CDR3 comprises 13 residues. With 4 bases removed from V and 6 bases from J, the gap between germline ends came to 12 bases.

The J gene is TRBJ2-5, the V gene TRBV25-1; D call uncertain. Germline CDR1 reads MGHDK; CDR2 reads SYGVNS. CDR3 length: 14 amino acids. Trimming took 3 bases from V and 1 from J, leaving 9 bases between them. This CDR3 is CASSEVPVQETQYF. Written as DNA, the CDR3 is TGTGCCAGCAGTGAGGTGCCGGTCCAAGAGACCCAGTACTTC. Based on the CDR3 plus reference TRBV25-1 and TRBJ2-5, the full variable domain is EADIYQTPRYLVIGTGKKITLECSQTMGHDKMYWYQQDPGMELHLIHYSYGVNSTEKGDLSSESTVSRIRTEHFPLTLESARPSHTSQYLCASSEVPVQETQYFGPGTRLLVL.

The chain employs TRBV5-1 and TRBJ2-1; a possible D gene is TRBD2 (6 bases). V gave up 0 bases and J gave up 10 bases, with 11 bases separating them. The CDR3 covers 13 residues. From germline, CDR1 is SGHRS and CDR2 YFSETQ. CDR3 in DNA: TGCGCCAGCAGCTTGGACCCGGCGGGGGAGCAGTTCTTC. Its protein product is CASSLDPAGEQFF.

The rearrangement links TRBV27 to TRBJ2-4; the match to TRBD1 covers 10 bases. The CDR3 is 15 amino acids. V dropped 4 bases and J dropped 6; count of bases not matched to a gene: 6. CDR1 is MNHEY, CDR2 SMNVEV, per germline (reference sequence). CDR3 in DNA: TGTGCCAGCAGTTCAGCCGGGACAGGGGCAAACATTCAGTACTTC. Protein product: CASSSAGTGANIQYF.

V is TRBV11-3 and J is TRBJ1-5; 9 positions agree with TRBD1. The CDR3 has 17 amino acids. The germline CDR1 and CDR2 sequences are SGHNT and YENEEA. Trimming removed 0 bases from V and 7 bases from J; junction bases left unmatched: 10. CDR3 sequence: CASSLDRNGTGIQPQHF. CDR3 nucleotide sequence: TGTGCCAGCAGCTTAGATCGAAATGGGACAGGGATCCAGCCCCAGCATTTT.

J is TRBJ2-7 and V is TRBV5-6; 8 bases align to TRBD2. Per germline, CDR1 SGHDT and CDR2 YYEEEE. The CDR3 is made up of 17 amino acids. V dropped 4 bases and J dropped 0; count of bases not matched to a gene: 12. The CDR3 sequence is CASSPLRLASRSYEQYF. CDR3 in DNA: TGTGCCAGCAGCCCCTTAAGACTAGCGTCTCGCTCCTACGAGCAGTACTTC.

Written as DNA, the CDR3 is TGTGCCAGCAGCCCCGGCGAGGATTATGGCTACACCTTC. Translated: CASSPGEDYGYTF. The chain joins TRBV7-9 to TRBJ1-2; no reliable D call. The V gene's germline CDR1 is SEHNR and CDR2 FQNEAQ (reference sequence). CDR3 length: 13 amino acids. V dropped 5 bases and J dropped 5 bases, with 12 bases sitting between them.

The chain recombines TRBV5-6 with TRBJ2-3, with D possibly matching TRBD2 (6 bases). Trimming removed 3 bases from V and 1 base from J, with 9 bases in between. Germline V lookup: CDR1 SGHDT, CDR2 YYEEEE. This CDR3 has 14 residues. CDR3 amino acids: CASSSLAGTDTQYF. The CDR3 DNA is TGTGCCAGCAGCTCACTAGCAGGCACAGATACGCAGTATTTT.

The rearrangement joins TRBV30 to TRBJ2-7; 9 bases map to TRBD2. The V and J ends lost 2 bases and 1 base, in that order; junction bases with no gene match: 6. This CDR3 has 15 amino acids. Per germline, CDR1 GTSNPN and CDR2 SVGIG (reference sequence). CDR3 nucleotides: TGTGCCTGGAGTCTCCCCACTAGCGGGTCCTACGAGCAGTACTTC. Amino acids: CAWSLPTSGSYEQYF.

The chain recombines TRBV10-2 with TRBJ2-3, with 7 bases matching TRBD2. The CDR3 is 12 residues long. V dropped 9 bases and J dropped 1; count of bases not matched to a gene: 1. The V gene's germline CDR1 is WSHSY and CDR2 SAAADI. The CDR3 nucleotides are TGCGCCAGTGGGGGGGGCACAGATACGCAGTATTTT. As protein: CASGGGTDTQYF.